This entry lists 5 T cell receptor beta chains sequenced from one sample in a study of Graves' ophthalmopathy and Graves' hyperthyroidism. From RNA, the CDR3 regions of TCR beta chains were amplified and sequenced. First-round RT-PCR with HTBI primers preceded a second-round multiplex PCR. Via MiXCR, TCRdb re-called the multiplex PCR reads, giving one row per CDR3 protein. This sample has about 1.2 million distinct CDR3 sequences, with about 38% found just once. Sequenced input: peripheral blood or thyroid tissue (not recorded which). The origin of the receptors is an adult man with Graves' hyperthyroidism.

This sequence joins TRBV25-1 and TRBJ2-7; 9 positions agree with TRBD1. In germline, CDR1 is MGHDK, CDR2 SYGVNS. CDR3 length: 15 amino acids. With 6 bases clipped from V and 2 bases from J, the junction kept 8 bases outside the gene matches. The CDR3: CASSVPGTGTYEQYF. The CDR3, as DNA: TGTGCCAGCAGCGTCCCCGGGACAGGGACCTACGAGCAGTACTTC.

The sample holds many counts of this clonotype. This sequence joins TRBV2 and TRBJ1-1, with TRBD1 as a possible D gene (5 bases). The CDR3 contains 16 residues. Trimming left V 4 bases short and J 2 bases short, with 17 bases between. Germline CDR1 reads SNHLY; CDR2 reads FYNNEI. CDR3 nucleotides: TGTGCCAGCAGTGGCCCTGGCGGGGCCCGAAACACTGAAGCTTTCTTT. Residues: CASSGPGGARNTEAFF. Filled out from reference TRBV2 and TRBJ1-1, the complete variable domain reads EPEVTQTPSHQVTQMGQEVILRCVPISNHLYFYWYRQILGQKVEFLVSFYNNEISEKSEIFDDQFSVERPDGSNFTLKIRSTKLEDSAMYFCASSGPGGARNTEAFFGQGTRLTVV.

The rearrangement uses TRBV5-6 and TRBJ2-2; D not certain. The ends were cut back, 2 bases at V and 2 bases at J, with 10 bases in the middle. CDR1 is SGHDT and CDR2 is YYEEEE in the germline V gene. The CDR3 has 15 amino acids. The CDR3 DNA reads TGTGCCAGCAGCTTTGGGTCGCTTAACACCGGGGAGCTGTTTTTT. Translation gives CASSFGSLNTGELFF.

This clonotype was counted many times. The chain uses TRBV2 and TRBJ1-2, with D maybe TRBD1 (6 bases). Germline CDR1 is SNHLY and CDR2 is FYNNEI. V lost 6 bases, J lost 6 bases, and 14 bases lay in between. CDR3 length equals 13 residues. CDR3 nucleotides: TGTGCCAGCAGCTCGGATGGGGGCGATGGCTACACCTTC. It translates to CASSSDGGDGYTF.

A few counts support this clonotype. The gene calls are TRBV28 and TRBJ1-2; no definite D call. Deletions cut 5 bases from V and 6 bases from J, with 13 bases between. Germline lookup yields CDR1 MDHEN and CDR2 SYDVKM. The CDR3 has 13 amino acids. DNA of the CDR3: TGTGCCAGCAGTCTGCCGTTTCGCGATGGCTACACCTTC. It codes for CASSLPFRDGYTF.